This TCR beta chain was identified in a study of T cells after yellow fever vaccination. Remarks on this clonotype: Its target is not known.

Germline V gene lookup returns CDR1 SEHNR and CDR2 FQNEAQ (reference sequence). Trimming removed 9 bases from V and 8 bases from J, with 2 bases in between. This CDR3 spans 9 amino acids. TCRdb re-called the 5' RACE reads through MiXCR, storing one row per CDR3 protein. The table has approximately 300,000 distinct CDR3 sequences, 6.8% seen once. General study results and limits: Relatively few clonotypes were ones that appeared in both CD4 and CD8 compartments.

The TCR comes from a young man who received the YFV17D yellow fever vaccine. This chain uses TRBV7-9 with TRBJ1-6, with D hard to call. Material: PBMCs, obtained more than 40 days after the first yellow fever vaccination. The CDR3 DNA sequence: TGTGCCAGGTATTCACCCCTCCACTTT. Protein: CARYSPLHF.